This T cell receptor beta chain was identified during a study of shared clonotypes between healthy human individuals. Only in-frame clones appear in the TCRdb table, and some are missing; sequencing was by immunoSEQ multiplex PCR. Seen here are 730,000 or so clones, around 72% observed once, and the top ten hold less than 2%. CDR3 length equals 16 residues. V lost 5 bases and J lost 4, with 20 bases in between. Germline lookup yields CDR1 MDHEN and CDR2 SYDVKM. Whole-study findings and limits: Across subsets, estimated richness was generally greater for naive than for memory populations.

On this clone itself: Its matching antigen is unknown.

This chain uses TRBV28 with TRBJ1-2; D may be TRBD1 (5 bases). The receptor comes from a woman aged 30 to 39 in good health. Sequencing input: memory CD4+ T cells sorted from blood. Subset in this sample: CD45RA-negative fraction. The CDR3 loop is CASSSLGVDPTYGYTF. The CDR3 DNA follows: TGTGCCAGCAGTAGTTTAGGGGTTGATCCAACCTATGGCTACACCTTC.